Listed below are T cell receptor beta chains from one sample, sequenced in a study of blood T cell repertoires in COVID-19. Repertoires were generated with immunoSEQ multiplex PCR, while TCRdb's copy carries only in-frame clones and drops some. The table has 95,000 to 150,000 clones, more than 80% seen once; the top ten hold roughly 4.7%. Sequences were obtained from peripheral blood. These receptors all come from a man in his forties or fifties with acute or convalescent COVID-19. Each CDR3 is given with its conserved first and last residue. The order of the fields is V gene, clone size, J gene, D gene, CDR3 protein, CDR3 DNA. The D gene is left open where the match is weak. The size field is filled for only some rows; it gives once, few, many or a size class.

v_call: TRBV6-5; clone_size: -; j_call: TRBJ2-7; d_call: -; cdr3_aa: CASSDGRGTYEQYF; cdr3_nt: TGTGCCAGCAGCGACGGTCGAGGGACCTACGAGCAGTACTTC
v_call: TRBV18; clone_size: -; j_call: TRBJ2-7; d_call: TRBD1; cdr3_aa: CASSPREDRGSGEQYF; cdr3_nt: TGTGCCAGCTCACCACGGGAAGACAGGGGGTCGGGCGAGCAGTACTTC
v_call: TRBV20-1; clone_size: -; j_call: TRBJ2-5; d_call: -; cdr3_aa: CSAGTLETQYF; cdr3_nt: TGCAGTGCTGGGACTTTGGAGACCCAGTACTTC
v_call: TRBV6-5; clone_size: few; j_call: TRBJ2-7; d_call: -; cdr3_aa: CASSYSIGGGYEQYF; cdr3_nt: TGTGCCAGCAGTTACTCGATTGGTGGCGGCTACGAGCAGTACTTC
v_call: TRBV5-4; clone_size: -; j_call: TRBJ1-3; d_call: -; cdr3_aa: CASADSSGNTIYF; cdr3_nt: TGTGCCAGCGCCGATAGCTCTGGAAACACCATATATTTT
v_call: TRBV9; clone_size: -; j_call: TRBJ1-1; d_call: -; cdr3_aa: CASSPLGPRGNTEAFF; cdr3_nt: TGTGCCAGCAGTCCTCTAGGCCCAAGGGGAAACACTGAAGCTTTCTTT
v_call: TRBV6-5; clone_size: -; j_call: TRBJ2-1; d_call: -; cdr3_aa: CASSSLVGRQEQFF; cdr3_nt: TGTGCCAGCAGTTCCCTGGTCGGGAGACAGGAGCAGTTCTTC
v_call: TRBV30; clone_size: -; j_call: TRBJ1-6; d_call: -; cdr3_aa: CAWRGGVGSPLHF; cdr3_nt: TGTGCCTGGAGGGGAGGAGTCGGCTCACCCCTCCACTTT
v_call: TRBV7-2; clone_size: -; j_call: TRBJ2-5; d_call: TRBD2; cdr3_aa: CASSLGLAGPTQYF; cdr3_nt: TGTGCCAGCAGCTTAGGGCTAGCGGGGCCCACCCAGTACTTC
v_call: TRBV19; clone_size: -; j_call: TRBJ1-5; d_call: TRBD1; cdr3_aa: CASSGTGTGDQPQHF; cdr3_nt: TGTGCCAGTAGTGGTACCGGGACAGGGGATCAGCCCCAGCATTTT
v_call: TRBV6-5; clone_size: few; j_call: TRBJ1-1; d_call: -; cdr3_aa: CASRAGPHTEAFF; cdr3_nt: TGTGCCAGCAGGGCAGGCCCCCACACTGAAGCTTTCTTT
v_call: TRBV9; clone_size: -; j_call: TRBJ2-7; d_call: -; cdr3_aa: CASSQAGGLGEQYF; cdr3_nt: TGTGCCAGCAGTCAAGCAGGGGGGCTAGGTGAGCAGTACTTC
v_call: TRBV2; clone_size: -; j_call: TRBJ1-1; d_call: TRBD1; cdr3_aa: CASRISRGTEAFF; cdr3_nt: TGTGCCAGCAGGATCTCCAGGGGGACTGAAGCTTTCTTT
v_call: TRBV21-1; clone_size: -; j_call: TRBJ2-4; d_call: -; cdr3_aa: CASSKRYYLKKNIQYF; cdr3_nt: TGTGCCAGCAGCAAACGTTACTATCTTAAGAAAAACATTCAGTACTTC
v_call: TRBV6-2/TRBV6-3; clone_size: -; j_call: TRBJ1-1; d_call: -; cdr3_aa: CASSYSGVQNTEAFF; cdr3_nt: TGTGCCAGCAGTTACTCAGGGGTACAGAACACTGAAGCTTTCTTT
v_call: TRBV20-1; clone_size: -; j_call: TRBJ1-5; d_call: -; cdr3_aa: CSASSGDSNQPQHF; cdr3_nt: TGCAGTGCTAGTTCCGGAGATAGCAATCAGCCCCAGCATTTT
v_call: TRBV3-1/TRBV3-2; clone_size: -; j_call: TRBJ2-7; d_call: TRBD1; cdr3_aa: CASSQRPPGQSSYEQYF; cdr3_nt: TGTGCCAGCAGCCAACGTCCTCCGGGACAGAGCTCCTACGAGCAGTACTTC
v_call: TRBV6-4; clone_size: -; j_call: TRBJ2-1; d_call: -; cdr3_aa: CASSEVVQREQFF; cdr3_nt: TGTGCCAGCAGTGAGGTGGTACAGCGGGAGCAGTTCTTC
v_call: TRBV11-2; clone_size: -; j_call: TRBJ1-2; d_call: -; cdr3_aa: CASRDPGQGYGYTF; cdr3_nt: TGTGCCAGCAGGGATCCAGGGCAGGGCTATGGCTACACCTTC
v_call: TRBV6-5; clone_size: once; j_call: TRBJ1-1; d_call: TRBD1; cdr3_aa: CASSYWPGQGATEAFF; cdr3_nt: TGTGCCAGCAGTTACTGGCCGGGACAGGGGGCCACTGAAGCTTTCTTT
v_call: TRBV29-1; clone_size: -; j_call: TRBJ1-2; d_call: TRBD1; cdr3_aa: CSVGDRGDRSYGYTF; cdr3_nt: TGCAGCGTCGGGGACAGGGGGGACCGTTCCTATGGCTACACCTTC
v_call: TRBV3-1/TRBV3-2; clone_size: -; j_call: TRBJ2-3; d_call: TRBD1; cdr3_aa: CASSSTPGQPTDTQYF; cdr3_nt: TGTGCCAGCAGCTCAACTCCGGGACAGCCCACAGATACGCAGTATTTT
v_call: TRBV29-1; clone_size: -; j_call: TRBJ1-5; d_call: TRBD1; cdr3_aa: CSVAGGPRQPQHF; cdr3_nt: TGCAGCGTTGCAGGGGGCCCGAGGCAGCCCCAGCATTTT
v_call: TRBV27; clone_size: few; j_call: TRBJ2-2; d_call: TRBD2; cdr3_aa: CASSHLAGGPGAGELFF; cdr3_nt: TGTGCCAGCAGCCACCTAGCGGGGGGGCCTGGGGCCGGGGAGCTGTTTTTT
v_call: TRBV7-9; clone_size: -; j_call: TRBJ2-1; d_call: TRBD1; cdr3_aa: CASSPRQGSSYNEQFF; cdr3_nt: TGTGCCAGCAGCCCCCGACAGGGGAGCTCCTACAATGAGCAGTTCTTC